This is a list of T cell receptor beta chains from one sample in a study of control samples from healthy donors and cancer patients. Here immunoSEQ multiplex PCR was the method, and the copy in TCRdb shows in-frame clones only, minus some. The sample records 400,000 to 500,000 clones, roughly 90% being singletons. The source material was PBMCs. Every receptor here comes from a man between 35 and 55 years old with head and neck cancer. Both conserved end residues are part of each CDR3. Fields, in order: D gene, clone size, J gene, V gene, CDR3 DNA, CDR3 protein. A D gene is named only where the DNA matches it firmly. A clone size is listed for some rows: how often the clone was seen (once, few, many), or a class if it is expanded.

D: .; size: .; J: TRBJ2-4; V: TRBV19; DNA: TGTGCCAGTAGGAGAAGAGCGGCATACGGGCAAAACATTCAGTACTTC; CDR3: CASRRRAAYGQNIQYF
D: .; size: .; J: TRBJ1-1; V: TRBV5-6; DNA: TGTGCCAGCACAGGACTGACGAACACTGAAGCTTTCTTT; CDR3: CASTGLTNTEAFF
D: TRBD2; size: .; J: TRBJ2-1; V: TRBV2; DNA: TGTGCCAGCAGGGGGACTAGCGGCCATGAGCAGTTCTTC; CDR3: CASRGTSGHEQFF
D: .; size: .; J: TRBJ2-7; V: TRBV9; DNA: TGTGCCAGCAGCGTAGATAGGGCCATCCGATCCTACGAGCAGTACTTC; CDR3: CASSVDRAIRSYEQYF
D: .; size: .; J: TRBJ1-2; V: TRBV28; DNA: TGTGCCAGCAGTCCCGCCTCGGGGAGGACCTCCTATGGCTACACCTTC; CDR3: CASSPASGRTSYGYTF
D: .; size: .; J: TRBJ2-1; V: TRBV19; DNA: TGTGCCAGTAGTATATTAGGAGTCAATGAGCAGTTCTTC; CDR3: CASSILGVNEQFF
D: TRBD1; size: .; J: TRBJ1-1; V: TRBV28; DNA: TGTGCCAGCAGAACAGACAGGGGGCTCATGAAGGGCACTGAAGCTTTCTTT; CDR3: CASRTDRGLMKGTEAFF
D: .; size: .; J: TRBJ2-7; V: TRBV6-1; DNA: TGTGCCAGCAGTGAAGAAAGGACAGTCTACGAGCAGTACTTC; CDR3: CASSEERTVYEQYF
D: .; size: .; J: TRBJ1-2; V: TRBV29-1; DNA: TGCAGCGTAGAAGCTAACTATGGCTACACCTTC; CDR3: CSVEANYGYTF
D: TRBD1; size: .; J: TRBJ1-5; V: TRBV30; DNA: TGTGCCTGGAGCGGACAGGGGGTGTCTCAGCCCCAGCATTTT; CDR3: CAWSGQGVSQPQHF
D: .; size: .; J: TRBJ1-1; V: TRBV19; DNA: TGTGCCAGTCTGGACCTGGGGGACACTGAAGCTTTCTTT; CDR3: CASLDLGDTEAFF
D: .; size: .; J: TRBJ1-2; V: TRBV10-3; DNA: TGTGCCATCAGTGAAGTGGAACTGACTCCGCCAAATGGCTACACCTTC; CDR3: CAISEVELTPPNGYTF
D: TRBD2; size: .; J: TRBJ2-3; V: TRBV3-1/TRBV3-2; DNA: TGTGCCAGCAGCCAACTTAGCCCTAGCGGGGGGCCTGATACGCAGTATTTT; CDR3: CASSQLSPSGGPDTQYF
D: TRBD1; size: .; J: TRBJ1-1; V: TRBV11-2; DNA: TGTGCCAGCAGTGCTACAGGGGGGGCGAACACTGAAGCTTTCTTT; CDR3: CASSATGGANTEAFF
D: TRBD1; size: .; J: TRBJ2-7; V: TRBV4-3; DNA: TGCGCCAGCAGCCCCGGGACAGGGACCTACGAGCAGTACTTC; CDR3: CASSPGTGTYEQYF
D: .; size: .; J: TRBJ1-3; V: TRBV28; DNA: TGTGCCAGCAGCACACCGACACTCATGAACACCATATATTTT; CDR3: CASSTPTLMNTIYF
D: .; size: .; J: TRBJ2-5; V: TRBV30; DNA: TGTGCCTGGAGTGTAGGAGGAGGGCTGGAGACCCAGTACTTC; CDR3: CAWSVGGGLETQYF
D: TRBD1; size: .; J: TRBJ1-1; V: TRBV9; DNA: TGTGCCAGCAGCCCGACAGGGGGGAACACTGAAGCTTTCTTT; CDR3: CASSPTGGNTEAFF
D: TRBD2; size: .; J: TRBJ2-7; V: TRBV19; DNA: TGTGCCCCCGGGCGACTAGCGGGAGTGGGGTGGTACGAGCAGTACTTC; CDR3: CAPGRLAGVGWYEQYF
D: .; size: .; J: TRBJ2-3; V: TRBV7-2; DNA: TGTGCCAGCATCGCGGAGGGGGCCGGGGCAGATACGCAGTATTTT; CDR3: CASIAEGAGADTQYF
D: .; size: once; J: TRBJ2-1; V: TRBV6-5; DNA: TGTGCCAGCAGTTACTTAAATGAGCAGTTCTTC; CDR3: CASSYLNEQFF
D: TRBD1; size: .; J: TRBJ2-3; V: TRBV6-5; DNA: TGTGCCCACGGGGGACAGGGTAACGCAGATACGCAGTATTTT; CDR3: CAHGGQGNADTQYF
D: .; size: .; J: TRBJ1-1; V: TRBV3-1/TRBV3-2; DNA: TGTGCCAGCAGCCACCCCAGTATGGGGGCTGGCACTGAAGCTTTCTTT; CDR3: CASSHPSMGAGTEAFF
D: TRBD1; size: .; J: TRBJ1-6; V: TRBV6-4; DNA: TGTGCCAGCAGTCGGGGACAGGGAGTAGACTCACCCCTCCACTTT; CDR3: CASSRGQGVDSPLHF
D: TRBD1; size: .; J: TRBJ2-7; V: TRBV7-6; DNA: TGTGCCAGCAGCTTCGACAGGGGGATCTCTTACGAGCAGTACTTC; CDR3: CASSFDRGISYEQYF
D: .; size: .; J: TRBJ2-3; V: TRBV24-1; DNA: TGTGCCACCAGTGATGCGGGCCTCCCAGGTACGCAGTATTTT; CDR3: CATSDAGLPGTQYF
D: .; size: .; J: TRBJ2-3; V: TRBV11-3; DNA: TGTGCCAGCAGCAAAGGGGGGACCACAGATACGCAGTATTTT; CDR3: CASSKGGTTDTQYF
D: TRBD2; size: .; J: TRBJ2-7; V: TRBV9; DNA: TGTGCCAGAGATGAGCCTAGCGGGACAAACTTTGCCTACGAGCAGTACTTC; CDR3: CARDEPSGTNFAYEQYF
D: TRBD1; size: .; J: TRBJ1-2; V: TRBV7-8; DNA: TGTGCCAGCAGCTATAATAGAGGGACAGCCCTCGGGGTATATGGCTACACCTTC; CDR3: CASSYNRGTALGVYGYTF
D: TRBD1; size: .; J: TRBJ1-2; V: TRBV7-9; DNA: TGTGCCAGCAGCTCGGGGACAGGATTAAACTATGGCTACACCTTC; CDR3: CASSSGTGLNYGYTF
D: .; size: .; J: TRBJ2-3; V: TRBV10-3; DNA: TGTGCCATCATCCCACCGGGATACACAGATACGCAGTATTTT; CDR3: CAIIPPGYTDTQYF
D: TRBD1; size: .; J: TRBJ1-2; V: TRBV29-1; DNA: TGCAGCGTTGGGGACAGGGGCTACTATGGCTACACCTTC; CDR3: CSVGDRGYYGYTF
D: TRBD2; size: .; J: TRBJ2-7; V: TRBV28; DNA: TGTGCCAGCAGTCTCGGCCCTAGCGGGAGACACGAGCAGTACTTC; CDR3: CASSLGPSGRHEQYF
D: .; size: .; J: TRBJ1-2; V: TRBV11-2; DNA: TGTGCCAGCAGCTTAGGACCGTCAGGCTACACCTTC; CDR3: CASSLGPSGYTF
D: TRBD1; size: .; J: TRBJ2-1; V: TRBV4-2; DNA: TGTGCCAGCAGCCAAGGGAACAGGGGGGAACAGTTCTTC; CDR3: CASSQGNRGEQFF
D: .; size: .; J: TRBJ2-7; V: TRBV7-9; DNA: TGTGCCAGCAGTTCCCCTTTATTAAGCTCCTACGAGCAGTACTTC; CDR3: CASSSPLLSSYEQYF
D: .; size: .; J: TRBJ2-7; V: TRBV28; DNA: TGTGCCAGCAGTCCAGGGATCGCCTACGAGCAGTACTTC; CDR3: CASSPGIAYEQYF
D: .; size: .; J: TRBJ2-4; V: TRBV6-2/TRBV6-3; DNA: TGTGCCAGCAGTTTCCAACAGGGATGGGGAGTAAACATTCAGTACTTC; CDR3: CASSFQQGWGVNIQYF
D: .; size: once; J: TRBJ2-7; V: TRBV7-9; DNA: TGTGCCAGCAGCTTACTTGGCGACAACTACGAGCAGTACTTC; CDR3: CASSLLGDNYEQYF
D: TRBD2; size: once; J: TRBJ2-1; V: TRBV6-5; DNA: TGTGCCAGCAGGAGCGGGGGGATGGAGAATGAGCAGTTCTTC; CDR3: CASRSGGMENEQFF
D: .; size: .; J: TRBJ1-1; V: TRBV9; DNA: TGTGCCAGCAGCGTGATGAAAGGTACTGAAGCTTTCTTT; CDR3: CASSVMKGTEAFF
D: .; size: .; J: TRBJ1-5; V: TRBV6-4; DNA: TGTGCCAGCAGTGGACAGGCGAGCAATCAGCCCCAGCATTTT; CDR3: CASSGQASNQPQHF